Detailed here is one T cell receptor (beta chain). Original processing methods: The authors estimated nucleated cell counts from reference gene primer amplification. Sequencing was performed with immunoSEQ multiplex PCR; in TCRdb, only in-frame clones are kept and a portion is missing. V and J calls and clone size are as listed in that table; D and trimming were resolved from the DNA. The sample lists more than 100,000 clones, over 65% seen once, with 4.5% in the top ten. The CDR3 totals 18 residues. The V gene's germline CDR1 is LGHNT and CDR2 FRNRAP. Trimming took 6 bases from V and 1 from J; bases not matched to a gene: 17. The sample comes from a study of blood T cell repertoires in COVID-19. The overall study: Both acute and convalescent COVID-19 samples were obtained from the United States, Italy and Spain. Sources were T cells, B-cell-depleted T cells, or PBMCs; the material itself was cDNA or gDNA.

The chain is built from TRBV12-5 and TRBJ1-2, with TRBD1 matching over 7 bases. This TCR was sampled from an older woman with acute or convalescent COVID-19. Sequencing was carried out using peripheral blood. This chain's CDR3 is CASGLLNKDRNSNYGYTF. In DNA form, the CDR3 reads TGTGCTAGTGGATTACTAAATAAGGACAGGAACAGTAACTATGGCTACACCTTC.